This entry lists 2 T cell receptor beta chains sequenced from one sample in a study of blood T cell repertoires in COVID-19. This table comes from immunoSEQ multiplex PCR, and its TCRdb copy is limited to in-frame clones, with some not included. The sample consists of about 370,000 clones, about 90% of them appearing once. What was sequenced was peripheral blood. The receptors stem from a woman between 25 and 40 years old with COVID-19, enrolled during active disease.

CDR3 protein: CASSGGQGGGHEQFF. CDR3 DNA sequence: TGCGCCAGCAGCGGGGGACAGGGAGGTGGGCATGAGCAGTTCTTC. The genes are TRBV5-1 and TRBJ2-1; TRBD1 matches at 9 bases. The germline V gene encodes CDR1 SGHRS and CDR2 YFSETQ. The CDR3 is made up of 15 amino acids. V trimming: 4 bases; J trimming: 8 bases; junction bases outside the gene matches: 10. Looking up the rest from reference TRBV5-1 and TRBJ2-1 gives the full variable domain: KAGVTQTPRYLIKTRGQQVTLSCSPISGHRSVSWYQQTPGQGLQFLFEYFSETQRNKGNFPGRFSGRQFSNSRSEMNVSTLELGDSALYLCASSGGQGGGHEQFFGPGTRLTVL.

The rearrangement joins TRBV2 to TRBJ1-6; no clear D. Germline CDR1 reads SNHLY; CDR2 reads FYNNEI. The V end was cut by 1 base, the J end by 10 bases, with 5 bases between. CDR3 length: 12 residues. The CDR3 loop reads CASSEDSSPLHF. In DNA, the CDR3 is TGTGCCAGCAGTGAAGATAGCTCACCCCTCCACTTT.